This T cell receptor beta chain originates from a study of blood T cell repertoires in COVID-19. In the study overall: Samples came from the United States, Italy and Spain, spanning acute and convalescent COVID-19. The analysed material was cDNA or gDNA that came from T cells, B-cell-depleted T cells, or PBMCs.

Trimming removed 1 base at V and 1 base at J, with 4 bases between. Germline-derived CDR1 and CDR2 are KGHSH and LQKENI. CDR3 length: 14 amino acids. Here immunoSEQ multiplex PCR was the method, and the copy in TCRdb shows in-frame clones only, minus some. The data contain 200,000 to 300,000 clones, roughly four fifths of them singletons. V usage is TRBV18 and J usage is TRBJ2-2, with unresolved D. Specimen: peripheral blood. The sequence was collected from a woman in her 70s with acute or convalescent COVID-19. This chain's CDR3 is CASSPQQNTGELFF. In nucleotides, the CDR3 is TGTGCCAGCTCACCACAGCAGAACACCGGGGAGCTGTTTTTT.